This record concerns one T cell receptor beta chain sequence. The germline CDR1 and CDR2 sequences are LNHDA and SQIVND (reference sequence). V was clipped by 3 bases and J by 7 bases, with 13 bases between them. This CDR3 comprises 14 residues. The data were taken from a study of control samples from healthy donors and cancer patients. Produced via immunoSEQ multiplex PCR; TCRdb's table is partial and in-frame only. The table records 110,000 or so clones, approximately 87% of them present only once. The clonotype was recovered from a young man in good health. The sample taken for sequencing was blood. The V and J genes are TRBV19 and TRBJ1-5, with D uncertain. CDR3 sequence: CASSMEAGPQPQHF. Written as DNA, the CDR3 is TGTGCCAGTAGTATGGAGGCGGGCCCCCAGCCCCAGCATTTT.